The 14 T cell receptor beta chains in this list originate from one sample, sequenced in a study of blood T cell repertoires in COVID-19. The repertoire was sequenced with immunoSEQ multiplex PCR; TCRdb's copy has only in-frame clones and lacks some. Among about 160,000 clones listed, 70% to 90% were seen once. Sequencing used peripheral blood. These receptors came from a man between 40 and 49 years old who had recovered from COVID-19.

The J gene is TRBJ2-7, the V gene TRBV6-1; 7 nucleotides line up with TRBD1. CDR3 length: 16 residues. V shed 3 bases and J 3 bases; nucleotides not matched to a gene: 11. The germline CDR1 and CDR2 sequences are MNHNS and SASEGT. CDR3 in DNA: TGTGCCAGCAGTGATTTTCCACAGGGGCTTAACTACGAGCAGTACTTC. As protein: CASSDFPQGLNYEQYF.

The chain carries TRBV19 and TRBJ1-1; the D gene is possibly TRBD1 (5 bases). This CDR3 is 14 amino acids long. The V end was cut by 1 base, the J end by 4 bases, with 10 bases between. Germline V CDR1 and CDR2: LNHDA, SQIVND (reference sequence). CDR3 amino acids: CASSIGQGSTEAFF. The CDR3 nucleotides read TGTGCCAGTAGTATAGGGCAGGGATCCACTGAAGCTTTCTTT.

The chain combines TRBV19 with TRBJ2-2, with D possibly matching TRBD2 (5 bases). This CDR3 has 15 residues. CDR1 and CDR2 (germline): LNHDA, SQIVND (reference sequence). Trimming removed 1 base at V and 8 bases at J, with 14 bases between. CDR3 amino acids: CASSIGQEDWGELFF. As DNA, the CDR3 is TGTGCCAGTAGTATAGGTCAGGAGGACTGGGGGGAGCTGTTTTTT.

The CDR3 region has the DNA TGTGCCTGGAGCCCCGTACAGGGGGCTGGGGAGACCCAGTACTTC. This codes for CAWSPVQGAGETQYF. The chain employs TRBV30 and TRBJ2-5; 9 positions agree with TRBD1. From germline, CDR1 is GTSNPN and CDR2 SVGIG (reference sequence). This CDR3 is 15 amino acids long. J gave up 5 bases and V 3 bases, and 10 bases lay outside the gene matches.

The chain links TRBV5-5 to TRBJ1-6; 7 bases fit TRBD1. Germline V lookup: CDR1 SGHKS, CDR2 YYEKEE (reference sequence). CDR3 size: 15 residues. V lost 1 base, J lost 8 bases, and 6 bases stayed unmatched. CDR3 sequence (DNA): TGTGCCAGCAGCTTGAGGATCAGGGGGGATTCACCCCTCCACTTT. Amino acids: CASSLRIRGDSPLHF.

The chain employs TRBV13 and TRBJ2-3, with TRBD2 identical over 8 bases. The CDR3 is made up of 17 amino acids. Germline lookup yields CDR1 PRHDT and CDR2 FYEKMQ (reference sequence). The V segment lost 5 bases and the J segment 5 bases; nucleotides outside the gene matches: 15. The CDR3 DNA sequence: TGTGCCAGCAGCCCCGGTGGGGGCGGGAGGTTGATAGATACGCAGTATTTT. Amino acids: CASSPGGGGRLIDTQYF.

V gene TRBV11-3 combines with J gene TRBJ1-1; the D is unclear. Trimming took 3 bases from V and 0 from J, leaving 11 bases between them. The CDR3 has 15 amino acids. Per the germline V gene, CDR1 is SGHNT and CDR2 is YENEEA. The CDR3 nucleotides read TGTGCCAGCAGCTTCTCCGGCGGGCTGAACACTGAAGCTTTCTTT. It translates to CASSFSGGLNTEAFF.

This clone was observed once. The rearrangement uses TRBV7-9 and TRBJ2-2, with D possibly TRBD1 on 5 matching bases. Between the trimmed V and J ends, which lost 5 bases and 0 bases, there was a span of 13 bases. CDR1 SEHNR and CDR2 FQNEAQ come from the germline V gene (reference sequence). CDR3 length: 16 residues. Here the CDR3 DNA reads TGTGCCAGCAGCCGGCAGGGTTCCGCGAACACCGGGGAGCTGTTTTTT. Residues: CASSRQGSANTGELFF.

This chain connects TRBV27 to TRBJ2-7, with D perhaps matching TRBD2 (6 bases). Trimming took off 3 bases at V and 5 bases at J, with 11 bases between the two ends. Looked up from germline, CDR1 is MNHEY and CDR2 is SMNVEV (reference sequence). CDR3 length equals 13 residues. The CDR3 bases are TGTGCCAGCAGTTTCCTTGGAGGGAACGAGCAGTACTTC. It translates to CASSFLGGNEQYF.

The J gene is TRBJ1-2, the V gene TRBV19, with D possibly TRBD1 on 5 matching bases. Trimming cost V 3 bases and J 3 bases, with 14 bases left between them. Germline V gene lookup returns CDR1 LNHDA and CDR2 SQIVND (reference sequence). This CDR3 is built from 15 residues. In DNA, the CDR3 is TGTGCCAGTAGTATCCCGCGGGGGGAGCACTATGGCTACACCTTC. Encoded protein: CASSIPRGEHYGYTF.

V gene TRBV25-1 combines with J gene TRBJ2-7, with 7 positions matching TRBD2. Trimming took 1 base from V and 5 from J; bases not matched to a gene: 5. CDR3 length equals 14 residues. The germline V gene encodes CDR1 MGHDK and CDR2 SYGVNS. The CDR3 DNA sequence: TGTGCCAGCAGTGAATTTGGGGGAGGGGACGAGCAGTACTTC. This encodes CASSEFGGGDEQYF.

The J gene is TRBJ2-7, the V gene TRBV2, with 8 bases that match TRBD1. The CDR3 length is 12 residues. Germline-derived CDR1 and CDR2 are SNHLY and FYNNEI. V was pared by 11 bases and J by 2 bases, with 5 bases of the junction left unmatched. The CDR3: CALTDRAYEQYF. The CDR3 DNA follows: TGTGCCCTAACGGACAGGGCCTACGAGCAGTACTTC.

This clone was counted a single time. The chain combines TRBV6-5 with TRBJ2-5; no definite D call. Germline V gene data show CDR1 as MNHEY and CDR2 as SVGAGI. V was clipped by 11 bases and J by 4 bases, with 11 bases between them. The CDR3 is 11 amino acids. CDR3 sequence (DNA): TGTGCCTCCCGGTCCGGAGAGACCCAGTACTTC. Translated, it gives CASRSGETQYF.

The chain combines TRBV9 with TRBJ2-7; no clear D. The germline V gene encodes CDR1 SGDLS and CDR2 YYNGEE. Between the trimmed V and J ends, which lost 4 bases and 6 bases, there was a span of 11 bases. This CDR3 contains 12 residues. The CDR3 spells CASSPAPGEQYF. The CDR3 coding sequence is TGTGCCAGCAGCCCCGCCCCGGGCGAGCAGTACTTC.